What follows are 29 T cell receptor beta chains derived from one specimen sequenced in a study of blood T cell repertoires in COVID-19. Using immunoSEQ multiplex PCR, the repertoire was profiled, and TCRdb retains in-frame clones only, with some absent. The sample includes 200,000 to 250,000 clones, under 90% of them seen just once. What was sequenced was peripheral blood. The source of these receptors is a woman of 80 years or more with COVID-19, enrolled during active disease.

As for this clone: Additional DNA sequences in this sample encode the identical CDR3. V and J are TRBV12-3 or TRBV12-4 and TRBJ1-2; D possibly corresponds to TRBD1 (5 bases). Trimming cost V 9 bases and J 5 bases, with 13 bases left between them. There are 12 residues in the CDR3. CDR3 sequence reads: CASRRGTYGYTF. The DNA of the CDR3 is TGTGCCAGTCGGCGAGGGACTTATGGCTACACCTTC.

The chain uses TRBV28 and TRBJ1-2; perhaps TRBD1 as D (6 bases). V lost 5 bases to trimming and J lost 4 bases, with 14 bases between them. This CDR3 has 14 amino acids. Germline CDR1 is MDHEN and CDR2 is SYDVKM. The CDR3 protein is CASSIPAGVYGYTF. As DNA, the CDR3 is TGTGCCAGCAGTATCCCGGCAGGGGTCTATGGCTACACCTTC.

This clone was observed a few times. The rearrangement links TRBV9 to TRBJ2-4, with TRBD2 matching 11 bases. J was trimmed by 0 bases and V by 4 bases; bases with no gene match: 12. The germline gives CDR1 SGDLS, CDR2 YYNGEE. This CDR3 is 19 amino acids long. The CDR3 sequence is CASSPHQTSGKLAKNIQYF. DNA of the CDR3: TGTGCCAGCAGCCCTCACCAGACTAGCGGGAAACTAGCCAAAAACATTCAGTACTTC.

The chain is built from TRBV5-1 and TRBJ1-2, with D tentatively TRBD1 (6 bases). This CDR3 comprises 14 residues. Deletions cut 3 bases from V and 4 bases from J, with 13 bases between. Germline CDR1 reads SGHRS; CDR2 reads YFSETQ. The CDR3 DNA sequence: TGCGCCAGCAGCTCAGGACAGCAATTCTATGGCTACACCTTC. Translating it yields CASSSGQQFYGYTF.

The genes are TRBV5-1 and TRBJ1-1; 8 bases align to TRBD1. Germline CDR1 and CDR2: SGHRS and YFSETQ. The junction had 5 bases not matched to a gene; V was cut back by 4 bases and J by 3 bases. The CDR3 contains 14 residues. The CDR3 loop reads CASSRTGSDTEAFF. In DNA form, the CDR3 reads TGCGCCAGCAGCAGGACAGGGAGCGACACTGAAGCTTTCTTT.

The chain carries TRBV5-1 and TRBJ2-6; D not certain. The CDR3 is made up of 15 amino acids. Germline V CDR1 and CDR2: SGHRS, YFSETQ. V was shortened by 4 bases and J by 0 bases, with 8 bases between the two germline ends. CDR3 nucleotides: TGCGCCAGCAGCCCCCCCGTCTCTGGGGCCAACGTCCTGACTTTC. Its translation is CASSPPVSGANVLTF. Looking up the rest from reference TRBV5-1 and TRBJ2-6 gives the full variable domain: KAGVTQTPRYLIKTRGQQVTLSCSPISGHRSVSWYQQTPGQGLQFLFEYFSETQRNKGNFPGRFSGRQFSNSRSEMNVSTLELGDSALYLCASSPPVSGANVLTFGAGSRLTVL.

This chain links TRBV7-9 with TRBJ1-1; weak D call: TRBD1 (6 bases). Trimming left V 5 bases short and J 6 bases short, with 13 bases between. The CDR3 is made up of 13 amino acids. Germline V gene data show CDR1 as SEHNR and CDR2 as FQNEAQ (reference sequence). CDR3 amino acids: CASSPLQGAEAFF. The CDR3 DNA is TGTGCCAGCAGCCCATTACAGGGAGCTGAAGCTTTCTTT.

V and J are TRBV27 and TRBJ2-1, with 10 bases lining up with TRBD2. This CDR3 is 18 amino acids long. The germline gives CDR1 MNHEY, CDR2 SMNVEV (reference sequence). V shed 8 bases, J shed 2 bases, and the junction held 15 bases outside the gene matches. This CDR3 reads CASSRRLAGGSPYNEQFF. The CDR3 region has the DNA TGTGCCAGCTCTCGGCGATTAGCGGGAGGATCGCCCTACAATGAGCAGTTCTTC.

V is TRBV11-2 and J is TRBJ2-7, with D possibly being TRBD2 (6 bases). The CDR3 extends over 17 amino acids. Germline values: CDR1 SGHAT, CDR2 FQNNGV. Trimming left V 0 bases short and J 3 bases short, with 18 bases between. The CDR3 sequence is CASSLDFAGSASYEQYF. In DNA, the CDR3 is TGTGCCAGCAGCTTAGATTTCGCGGGATCGGCTAGCTACGAGCAGTACTTC.

This chain links TRBV6-7 with TRBJ2-2, with TRBD2 matching over 8 bases. TRBV6-7 has ORF status, its function being uncertain. V lost 6 bases and J lost 6; bases outside the gene matches: 15. The CDR3 contains 17 residues. The CDR3 region has the DNA TGTGCCAGCAGCCCCGGAAGAGGAAAGCGGGAGCCCGGGGAGCTGTTTTTT. Translated: CASSPGRGKREPGELFF.

The rearrangement uses TRBV9 and TRBJ2-3; TRBD2 aligns across 8 bases. Germline CDR1 reads SGDLS; CDR2 reads YYNGEE. CDR3 size: 17 residues. V was clipped by 4 bases and J by 4 bases; unmatched bases: 14. The CDR3 is CASSLLVGRGAADTQYF. The CDR3 region has the DNA TGTGCCAGCAGCCTCCTCGTGGGGCGGGGGGCGGCAGATACGCAGTATTTT.

This chain links TRBV5-4 with TRBJ2-1; 12 nucleotides agree with TRBD2. This CDR3 contains 16 residues. Germline CDR1 and CDR2: SGHNT and YYREEE (reference sequence). V trimming: 2 bases; J trimming: 5 bases; junction bases outside the gene matches: 5. DNA for the CDR3: TGTGCCAGCAGCTTCGCCCGGACTAGCGGGGACAATGAGCAGTTCTTC. This gives the protein CASSFARTSGDNEQFF.

The genes are TRBV6-6 and TRBJ1-4, with 7 bases matching TRBD1. The length of the CDR3 is 14 residues. CDR1 MNHNY and CDR2 SVGAGI come from the germline V gene (reference sequence). J lost 7 bases, V lost 6 bases, and 8 bases had no gene match. CDR3 protein: CASRLQGLSEKLFF. The CDR3 DNA reads TGTGCCAGCAGACTACAGGGGTTAAGTGAAAAACTGTTTTTT.

The chain combines TRBV6-5 with TRBJ1-2; 8 bases match TRBD1. The V and J ends lost 6 bases and 8 bases, in that order; junction bases with no gene match: 11. The germline gives CDR1 MNHEY, CDR2 SVGAGI. The CDR3 contains 14 residues. CDR3 region: CASRSLGQGAGYTF. As DNA, the CDR3 is TGTGCCAGCAGGTCCCTAGGACAGGGCGCCGGCTACACCTTC.

This clone has only a few counts. This chain joins TRBV5-1 and TRBJ1-1; TRBD1 is a possible D gene (5 bases). V was cut by 4 bases and J by 2 bases, with 12 bases left in between. Germline V gives CDR1 SGHRS, CDR2 YFSETQ. CDR3 length: 14 residues. CDR3 in DNA: TGCGCCAGCAGCCCCTGGGGGGGAAACACTGAAGCTTTCTTT. Its translation: CASSPWGGNTEAFF.

The genes are TRBV3-1 (or the pseudogene TRBV3-2) and TRBJ2-5, with D perhaps TRBD1 (6 bases). Trimming shortened V by 6 bases and J by 5 bases, and 13 bases separated the two germline ends. The CDR3 is 13 amino acids. The germline V gene has CDR1 LGHDT and CDR2 YNNKEL (reference sequence). DNA for the CDR3: TGTGCCAGCAGTCCTTACAGGGCGGAGACCCAGTACTTC. This gives the protein CASSPYRAETQYF.

The rearrangement links TRBV28 to TRBJ2-7, with D perhaps TRBD2 (6 bases). The ends were cut back, 4 bases at V and 5 bases at J, with 18 bases in the middle. The CDR3 sequence is 15 residues long. CDR1 MDHEN and CDR2 SYDVKM come from the germline V gene. The CDR3 reads CASSSGSTSFHEQYF. The CDR3 DNA reads TGTGCCAGCAGTTCTGGGAGTACTAGCTTCCACGAGCAGTACTTC.

The table lists this clone with a few counts. The chain is built from TRBV3-1 (or the pseudogene TRBV3-2) and TRBJ2-7; D unresolved. This CDR3 comprises 13 residues. Germline values: CDR1 LGHDT, CDR2 YNNKEL (reference sequence). The V end lost 0 bases, the J end lost 0 bases, and 3 bases lay between the germline ends. The DNA for the CDR3 is TGTGCCAGCAGCCAAGAGAGCTCCTACGAGCAGTACTTC. The encoded protein is CASSQESSYEQYF.

The CDR3 nucleotides are TGTGCCAGCAGCGTATGGGCGGGGAGATACAATGAGCAGTTCTTC. Translated, it gives CASSVWAGRYNEQFF. The chain couples TRBV9 to TRBJ2-1, with D tentatively TRBD2 (6 bases). Germline V lookup: CDR1 SGDLS, CDR2 YYNGEE. This CDR3 comprises 15 residues. V shed 1 base and J shed 4 bases, with 12 bases lying between them.

CDR3 protein: CASSLGPPGDYGYTF. The CDR3 nucleotides read TGTGCCAGCAGCTTAGGACCCCCAGGGGACTATGGCTACACCTTC. The J gene is TRBJ1-2, the V gene TRBV7-2; TRBD1 might be the D (6 bases). Germline V gene sequence: CDR1 SGHTA, CDR2 FQGNSA. Between the trimmed V and J ends, which lost 1 base and 3 bases, there was a span of 12 bases. The CDR3 totals 15 residues.

V gene TRBV19 combines with J gene TRBJ1-5, with TRBD1 matching over 10 bases. CDR3 length: 16 amino acids. J was trimmed by 4 bases and V by 6 bases; bases with no gene match: 9. CDR1 and CDR2 (germline): LNHDA, SQIVND (reference sequence). CDR3 DNA: TGTGCCAGTAGCGGACAGGGGGAAACGGCTAATCAGCCCCAGCATTTT. Translation gives CASSGQGETANQPQHF.

The rearrangement links TRBV27 to TRBJ1-2, with 10 bases identical to TRBD1. The germline V gene encodes CDR1 MNHEY and CDR2 SMNVEV (reference sequence). The CDR3 totals 14 residues. The junction had 9 bases not matched to a gene; V was cut back by 6 bases and J by 8 bases. The DNA for the CDR3 is TGTGCCAGCAGCCAGCCCGGGACAGGGGAGGGCTACACCTTC. As protein: CASSQPGTGEGYTF.

This clone occurred a few times. V and J are TRBV2 and TRBJ2-5; tentative D call: TRBD1 (5 bases). Germline CDR1 and CDR2: SNHLY and FYNNEI. The CDR3 consists of 15 residues. The V end lost 5 bases, the J end lost 4 bases, and 17 bases lay between the germline ends. CDR3 DNA sequence: TGTGCCAGCAGTCTACCCCGGGCTCAGGGAGAGACCCAGTACTTC. It yields the protein CASSLPRAQGETQYF.

The sample holds a few counts of this clone. The chain is built from TRBV6-5 and TRBJ1-2, with D perhaps matching TRBD1 (6 bases). V lost 11 bases, J lost 7 bases, and 20 bases lay in between. CDR1 is MNHEY, CDR2 SVGAGI, per germline. The CDR3 sequence is 13 residues long. CDR3 coding DNA: TGTGCCGCCAAGCGGGACAACGCTGGTGGCTACACCTTC. This sequence encodes CAAKRDNAGGYTF.

The chain employs TRBV20-1 and TRBJ2-1; weak D call: TRBD2 (6 bases). Germline CDR1 and CDR2: DFQATT and SNEGSKA (reference sequence). The CDR3 has 10 amino acids. CDR3 loop: CSPLANEQFF. CDR3 DNA: TGCAGCCCACTAGCAAATGAGCAGTTCTTC.

The chain links TRBV28 to TRBJ2-7, with 14 bases matching TRBD2. Germline V gene lookup returns CDR1 MDHEN and CDR2 SYDVKM. The CDR3 is made up of 17 amino acids. J was trimmed by 3 bases and V by 2 bases; bases with no gene match: 6. The CDR3 here is CASSLGTSGRSGYEQYF. The CDR3 DNA is TGTGCCAGCAGTTTAGGGACTAGCGGGAGAAGCGGCTACGAGCAGTACTTC.

The chain uses TRBV3-1 (or the pseudogene TRBV3-2) and TRBJ2-3; D possibly corresponds to TRBD2 (6 bases). CDR1 is LGHDT and CDR2 is YNNKEL in the germline V gene (reference sequence). The germline V and J ends were trimmed by 5 bases and 9 bases, with 18 bases remaining between them. This CDR3 is built from 14 residues. The CDR3 sequence: CASSRKGSGGTQYF. The CDR3 DNA is TGTGCCAGCAGCAGGAAGGGGTCAGGAGGGACGCAGTATTTT.

The CDR3 DNA follows: TGTGCCAGCAGCGTTCCTGGGGGCGATGAGCAGTTCTTC. This codes for CASSVPGGDEQFF. The V call is TRBV9, the J call TRBJ2-1; perhaps TRBD1 as D (6 bases). Deletions cut 2 bases from V and 8 bases from J, with 11 bases between. The CDR3 extends over 13 amino acids. Looked up from germline, CDR1 is SGDLS and CDR2 is YYNGEE.

V gene TRBV29-1 combines with J gene TRBJ1-1, with D unclear. Trimming left V 3 bases short and J 4 bases short, with 9 bases between. Germline CDR1 is SQVTM and CDR2 is ANQGSEA. CDR3 length: 12 amino acids. The CDR3 DNA is TGCAGCGTTGACAGGCCCTCCACTGAAGCTTTCTTT. It encodes CSVDRPSTEAFF.